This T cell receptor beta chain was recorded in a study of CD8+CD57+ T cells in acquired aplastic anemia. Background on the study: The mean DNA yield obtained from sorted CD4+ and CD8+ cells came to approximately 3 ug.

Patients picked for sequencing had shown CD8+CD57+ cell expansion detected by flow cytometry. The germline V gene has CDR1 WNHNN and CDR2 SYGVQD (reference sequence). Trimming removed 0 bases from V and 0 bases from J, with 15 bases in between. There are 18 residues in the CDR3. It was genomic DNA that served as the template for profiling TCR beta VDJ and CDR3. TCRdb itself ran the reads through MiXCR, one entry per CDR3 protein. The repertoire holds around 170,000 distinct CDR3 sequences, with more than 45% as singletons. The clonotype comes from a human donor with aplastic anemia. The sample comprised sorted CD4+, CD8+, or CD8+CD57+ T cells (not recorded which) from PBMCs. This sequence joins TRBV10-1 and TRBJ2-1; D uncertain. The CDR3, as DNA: TGCGCCAGCAGTGAGTCGATTCGGTGGGGAAGCTCCTACAATGAGCAGTTCTTC. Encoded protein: CASSESIRWGSSYNEQFF.